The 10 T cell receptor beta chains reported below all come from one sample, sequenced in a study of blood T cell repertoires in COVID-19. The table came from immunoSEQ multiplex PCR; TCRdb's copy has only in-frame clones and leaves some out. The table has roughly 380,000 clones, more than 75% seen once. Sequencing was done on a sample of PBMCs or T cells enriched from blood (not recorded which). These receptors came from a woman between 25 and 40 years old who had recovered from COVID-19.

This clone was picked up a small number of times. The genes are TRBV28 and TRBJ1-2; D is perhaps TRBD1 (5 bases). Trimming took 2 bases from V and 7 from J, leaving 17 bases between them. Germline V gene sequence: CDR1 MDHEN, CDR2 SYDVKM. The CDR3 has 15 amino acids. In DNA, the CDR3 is TGTGCCAGCAGTTTAGGAGGGGCTCTGAGCGGTGGCTACACCTTC. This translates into CASSLGGALSGGYTF.

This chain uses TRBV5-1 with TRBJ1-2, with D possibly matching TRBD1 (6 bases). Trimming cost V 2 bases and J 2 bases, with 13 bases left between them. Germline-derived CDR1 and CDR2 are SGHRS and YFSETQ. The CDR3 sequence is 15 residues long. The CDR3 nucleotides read TGCGCCAGCAGCTTCGAACTTAGGGGGAACTATGGCTACACCTTC. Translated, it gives CASSFELRGNYGYTF.

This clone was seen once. CDR3: CARERGGAGELFF. In DNA, the CDR3 is TGTGCCCGAGAGCGGGGTGGGGCCGGGGAGCTGTTTTTT. V and J are TRBV30 and TRBJ2-2, with 7 bases fitting TRBD2. The V gene's germline CDR1 is GTSNPN and CDR2 SVGIG (reference sequence). This CDR3 is 13 amino acids long. Trimming at V came to 8 bases and at J to 6 bases, leaving 9 bases not matched to a gene.

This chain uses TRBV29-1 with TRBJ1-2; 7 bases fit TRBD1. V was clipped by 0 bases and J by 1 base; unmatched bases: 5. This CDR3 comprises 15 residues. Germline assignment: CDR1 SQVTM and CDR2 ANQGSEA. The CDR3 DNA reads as TGCAGCGTTGAAGATAGCCAGGGGGGTAACTATGGCTACACCTTC. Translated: CSVEDSQGGNYGYTF.

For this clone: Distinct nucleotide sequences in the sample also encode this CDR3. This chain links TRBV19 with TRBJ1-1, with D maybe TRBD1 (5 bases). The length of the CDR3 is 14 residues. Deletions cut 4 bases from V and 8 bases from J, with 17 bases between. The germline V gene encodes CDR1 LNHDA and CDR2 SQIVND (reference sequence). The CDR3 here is CASSTGGGAGEAFF. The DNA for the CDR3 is TGTGCCAGTAGTACCGGGGGAGGGGCTGGAGAAGCTTTCTTT.

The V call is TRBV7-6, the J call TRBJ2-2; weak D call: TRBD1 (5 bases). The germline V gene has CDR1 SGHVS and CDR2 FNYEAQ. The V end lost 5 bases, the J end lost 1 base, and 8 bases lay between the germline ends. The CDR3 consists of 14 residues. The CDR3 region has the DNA TGTGCCAGCAGCCCCGGACAGAACACCGGGGAGCTGTTTTTT. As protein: CASSPGQNTGELFF.

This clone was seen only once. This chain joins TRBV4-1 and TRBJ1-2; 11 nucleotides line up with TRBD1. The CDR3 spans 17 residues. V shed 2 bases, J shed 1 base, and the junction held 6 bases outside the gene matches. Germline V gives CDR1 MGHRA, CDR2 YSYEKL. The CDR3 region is CASSQTGTGGNNYGYTF. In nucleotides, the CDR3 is TGCGCCAGCAGCCAAACCGGGACAGGGGGAAATAACTATGGCTACACCTTC.

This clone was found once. CDR3 in DNA: TGTGCCAGCAGCCCCAGGACAGGGGGCTACGAGCAGTACTTC. This codes for CASSPRTGGYEQYF. The V and J genes are TRBV28 and TRBJ2-7; 10 nucleotides match TRBD1. With V trimmed by 6 bases and J by 3 bases, 5 bases remained unmatched. CDR3 length equals 14 residues. Germline values: CDR1 MDHEN, CDR2 SYDVKM.

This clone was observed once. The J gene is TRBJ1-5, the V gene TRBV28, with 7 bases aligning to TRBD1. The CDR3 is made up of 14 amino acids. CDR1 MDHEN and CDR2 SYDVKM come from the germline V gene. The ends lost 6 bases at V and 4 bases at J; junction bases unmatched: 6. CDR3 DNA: TGTGCCAGCAGCACGGGACAGTTAAATCAGCCCCAGCATTTT. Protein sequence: CASSTGQLNQPQHF.

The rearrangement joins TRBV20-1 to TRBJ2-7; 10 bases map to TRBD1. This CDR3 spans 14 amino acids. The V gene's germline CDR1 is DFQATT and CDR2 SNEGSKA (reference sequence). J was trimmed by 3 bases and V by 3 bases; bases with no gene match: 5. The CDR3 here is CSASDDRGRYEQYF. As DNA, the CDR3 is TGCAGTGCTAGTGATGACAGGGGGCGCTACGAGCAGTACTTC.